These 11 T cell receptor beta chains originate from one sample sequenced in a study of T-cell memory formation after mild COVID-19. Via MiXCR, TCRdb re-called the 5' RACE reads, giving one row per CDR3 protein. The data hold fewer than 650,000 distinct CDR3 sequences, with 17% observed a single time. Input material: PBMCs or a T cell subset sorted from them (not recorded which). These receptor sequences come from an adult woman who had mild COVID-19 (a few samples of this study predate the infection). Cell type and time point are not known.

This clonotype was recorded a few times. The chain links TRBV7-9 to TRBJ1-2; maybe TRBD1 (5 bases). From germline, CDR1 is SEHNR and CDR2 FQNEAQ (reference sequence). Trimming left V 2 bases short and J 6 bases short, with 10 bases between. CDR3 size: 13 residues. The CDR3 nucleotides read TGTGCCAGCAGCTTACCTGTGACAGATGGCTACACCTTC. This gives the protein CASSLPVTDGYTF.

This clonotype was observed a few times. Here the CDR3 reads CASSLEPGQIYGYTF. For the CDR3, the DNA is TGTGCCAGCAGCCTAGAACCGGGACAGATCTATGGCTACACCTTC. The chain recombines TRBV7-3 with TRBJ1-2, with 7 bases fitting TRBD1. The CDR3 runs 15 residues. The junction had 10 bases not matched to a gene; V was cut back by 5 bases and J by 4 bases. Germline V lookup: CDR1 SGHTA, CDR2 FQGTGA.

V usage is TRBV7-9 and J usage is TRBJ2-4; 15 bases are shared with TRBD2. The CDR3 spans 16 residues. Germline trimming cut 5 bases from V and 4 bases from J; bases unmatched to any gene: 3. Germline V lookup: CDR1 SEHNR, CDR2 FQNEAQ (reference sequence). The CDR3 is CASSPGLAGGKNIQYF. The CDR3 DNA reads TGTGCCAGCAGCCCAGGACTAGCGGGAGGGAAAAACATTCAGTACTTC.

In this sample, this clonotype turned up a few times. This chain connects TRBV20-1 to TRBJ1-3; TRBD1 might be the D (5 bases). The V and J ends lost 3 bases and 7 bases respectively, with 13 bases between them. The CDR3 loop spans 13 amino acids. Germline CDR1 DFQATT, CDR2 SNEGSKA (reference sequence). This CDR3 is CSASPGTVNTIYF. CDR3 DNA sequence: TGCAGTGCTAGTCCCGGGACGGTCAACACCATATATTTT.

The chain recombines TRBV29-1 with TRBJ2-2; 8 positions agree with TRBD2. The CDR3 runs 16 residues. V gave up 1 base and J gave up 5 bases; unmatched junction bases: 9. Germline values: CDR1 SQVTM, CDR2 ANQGSEA. The DNA of the CDR3 is TGCAGCGTTGAAGGATCCGGGGGGGCCCGAACCGGGGAGCTGTTTTTT. Translated: CSVEGSGGARTGELFF.

This clonotype was seen many times. The chain recombines TRBV3-1 with TRBJ1-6; D gene unclear. The germline gives CDR1 LGHDT, CDR2 YNNKEL (reference sequence). The V and J ends lost 2 bases and 16 bases respectively, with 15 bases between them. The CDR3 spans 13 residues. CDR3 coding DNA: TGTGCCAGCAGCCAAACCCTAACCGGGGTACTCCACTTT. It is translated as CASSQTLTGVLHF.

This clonotype has only a few counts. The chain employs TRBV5-1 and TRBJ2-4; D call uncertain. Germline-derived CDR1 and CDR2 are SGHRS and YFSETQ. CDR3 length: 16 amino acids. Trimming shortened V by 4 bases and J by 0 bases, and 14 bases separated the two germline ends. In nucleotides, the CDR3 is TGCGCCAGCAGCCCTCTGGAATACCTAGCCAAAAACATTCAGTACTTC. Translating it yields CASSPLEYLAKNIQYF.

This clonotype was seen a few times. The chain couples TRBV5-1 to TRBJ1-2; TRBD1 matches at 8 bases. The CDR3 is 13 amino acids. Germline lookup yields CDR1 SGHRS and CDR2 YFSETQ. J was trimmed by 8 bases and V by 4 bases; bases with no gene match: 7. The CDR3 sequence: CASSRGTGEGYTF. CDR3 nucleotide sequence: TGCGCCAGCAGCCGGGGGACAGGAGAAGGCTACACCTTC.

This clonotype turned up a few times. This chain joins TRBV6-5 and TRBJ2-5, with D possibly being TRBD1 or TRBD2 (5 bases each). V was clipped by 5 bases and J by 1 base, with 20 bases between them. This CDR3 is built from 17 residues. CDR1 and CDR2 from the germline V gene are MNHEY and SVGAGI. For the CDR3, the DNA is TGTGCCAGCAGTACTCGGGTGGAGAGGGGACCCCAAGAGACCCAGTACTTC. The encoded protein is CASSTRVERGPQETQYF.

This clonotype occurred a few times. This sequence joins TRBV19 and TRBJ1-2; TRBD1 might be the D (6 bases). V was cut by 6 bases and J by 0 bases, with 14 bases left in between. The CDR3 consists of 15 residues. Germline CDR1 is LNHDA and CDR2 is SQIVND (reference sequence). CDR3 bases: TGTGCCAGTAGATGGACAGCGATGACTAACTATGGCTACACCTTC. Translating gives CASRWTAMTNYGYTF.

This clonotype was detected only a few times. This chain connects TRBV9 to TRBJ2-1, with D possibly matching TRBD2 (5 bases). The V gene's germline CDR1 is SGDLS and CDR2 YYNGEE. The CDR3 length is 16 residues. Trimming took 0 bases from V and 4 from J, leaving 14 bases between them. CDR3 protein: CASSVVSGFGYNEQFF. The DNA for the CDR3 is TGTGCCAGCAGCGTAGTTTCGGGGTTCGGGTACAATGAGCAGTTCTTC.